The 25 T cell receptor beta chains presented below share a single source sample, sequenced in a study of cytomegalovirus exposure and HLA in healthy donors. 13 Jbeta primers and 60 Vbeta primers were used for the PCR. Assay: immunoSEQ multiplex PCR; the TCRdb copy retains only in-frame clones and omits some. The sample shows 90,000 to 110,000 clones, around 80% of them seen only once. Sequencing input: PBMCs. These receptors came from a man in his forties or fifties in good health and CMV-seropositive.

This chain joins TRBV2 and TRBJ1-2; 9 positions match TRBD1. Trimming removed 6 bases from V and 8 bases from J; junction bases left unmatched: 13. The germline V gene has CDR1 SNHLY and CDR2 FYNNEI. This CDR3 spans 15 amino acids. CDR3 in DNA: TGTGCCAGCAGGACGACAGGGGGGTTACAGGGGGGCTACACCTTC. It specifies CASRTTGGLQGGYTF.

This chain joins TRBV19 and TRBJ2-2; 8 bases agree with TRBD2. The germline V gene encodes CDR1 LNHDA and CDR2 SQIVND (reference sequence). This CDR3 spans 15 amino acids. After removal of 3 bases from V and 4 bases from J, the junction contained 4 bases not matched to a gene. The CDR3 reads CASSMVLAGTGELFF. DNA of the CDR3: TGTGCCAGTAGTATGGTTCTAGCGGGCACCGGGGAGCTGTTTTTT.

The chain joins TRBV7-2 to TRBJ2-5, with D unresolved. This CDR3 is 15 amino acids long. Trimming cost V 1 base and J 2 bases, with 11 bases left between them. Germline values: CDR1 SGHTA, CDR2 FQGNSA. CDR3 loop: CASSLGWRLQETQYF. The CDR3 region has the DNA TGTGCCAGCAGCTTAGGCTGGCGGCTACAAGAGACCCAGTACTTC.

V gene TRBV7-8 combines with J gene TRBJ2-7, with a possible D match to TRBD2 (6 bases). The CDR3 sequence is 14 residues long. The germline V and J ends were trimmed by 4 bases and 6 bases, with 16 bases remaining between them. Germline lookup yields CDR1 SGHVS and CDR2 FQNEAQ. The CDR3 protein is CASSYPLGGFEQYF. CDR3 sequence (DNA): TGTGCCAGCAGCTACCCCCTTGGAGGGTTCGAGCAGTACTTC.

Comment on this clone: One end of the junction does not line up with germline, which may come from a read error. The chain links TRBV7-9 to TRBJ1-2, with D possibly TRBD1 on 6 matching bases. Germline CDR1 and CDR2: SEHNR and FQNEAQ (reference sequence). The CDR3 extends over 16 amino acids. CDR3 nucleotide sequence: TGTTCCAGCAGCTTACGGTACAGGGACGGAAACTATGGCTACACCTTC. Its translation: CSSSLRYRDGNYGYTF.

The V gene is TRBV27, the J gene TRBJ2-1; D is possibly TRBD2 (6 bases). The CDR3 has 15 residues. V lost 5 bases and J 10 bases, leaving 21 bases between the germline ends. Germline lookup yields CDR1 MNHEY and CDR2 SMNVEV (reference sequence). The CDR3 DNA reads TGTGCCAGCAGTGTCTCCTCGGGGAGGCCAGGAGAGCAGTTCTTC. As protein: CASSVSSGRPGEQFF.

The chain combines TRBV5-6 with TRBJ2-2; D is unresolved. This CDR3 is built from 13 residues. CDR1 and CDR2 from the germline V gene are SGHDT and YYEEEE. Trimming left V 3 bases short and J 6 bases short, with 9 bases between. CDR3 residues: CASSWRWAGELFF. CDR3 DNA sequence: TGTGCCAGCAGCTGGCGGTGGGCCGGGGAGCTGTTTTTT.

This sequence joins TRBV2 and TRBJ1-4; 12 bases align to TRBD1. Trimming at V came to 7 bases and at J to 7 bases, leaving 13 bases not matched to a gene. Per germline, CDR1 SNHLY and CDR2 FYNNEI. This CDR3 has 17 residues. In DNA form, the CDR3 reads TGTGCCAGCACCAGATCCGGGACAGGGGGCGTAGGTGAAAAACTGTTTTTT. This codes for CASTRSGTGGVGEKLFF.

This clone was counted once. The V and J genes are TRBV19 and TRBJ2-3, with D maybe TRBD2 (6 bases). This CDR3 has 18 residues. Trimming removed 4 bases from V and 0 bases from J, with 20 bases in between. CDR1 LNHDA and CDR2 SQIVND come from the germline V gene (reference sequence). CDR3 nucleotides: TGTGCCAGTAGTAAGAACACAGGAGGGCTACCTAGCACAGATACGCAGTATTTT. This codes for CASSKNTGGLPSTDTQYF.

This rearrangement joins TRBV19 to TRBJ2-1; D gene ambiguous. Germline-derived CDR1 and CDR2 are LNHDA and SQIVND (reference sequence). Between the trimmed V and J ends, which lost 3 bases and 7 bases, there was a span of 16 bases. CDR3 length equals 15 residues. CDR3 in DNA: TGTGCCAGTAGTATGTACAGTCTACGTGTTAATGAGCAGTTCTTC. The encoded protein is CASSMYSLRVNEQFF.

V and J are TRBV5-6 and TRBJ1-2; maybe TRBD1 (5 bases). The CDR3 is 14 residues long. V lost 4 bases and J lost 3, with 13 bases in between. Germline CDR1 SGHDT, CDR2 YYEEEE. The chain's CDR3 is CASSRGLGDYGYTF. DNA for the CDR3: TGTGCCAGCAGCCGGGGACTCGGGGACTATGGCTACACCTTC.

This chain joins TRBV7-8 and TRBJ1-1; TRBD1 agrees at 8 bases. CDR3 size: 14 residues. Germline V gives CDR1 SGHVS, CDR2 FQNEAQ. J was trimmed by 2 bases and V by 4 bases; bases with no gene match: 3. For the CDR3, the DNA is TGTGCCAGCAGCTCCGGACAGGGAAACACTGAAGCTTTCTTT. Amino acid sequence: CASSSGQGNTEAFF.

This clone was observed once. The chain is built from TRBV30 and TRBJ2-5; TRBD2 is a possible D gene (5 bases). Trimming removed 5 bases at V and 7 bases at J, with 20 bases between. The CDR3 spans 14 residues. CDR1 and CDR2 from the germline V gene are GTSNPN and SVGIG (reference sequence). Written as DNA, the CDR3 is TGTGCCTGGGGTCCTGCTGGCGGTGGAGGGACCCAGTACTTC. Translation: CAWGPAGGGGTQYF.

The V gene is TRBV7-2, the J gene TRBJ2-5, with D uncertain. The CDR3 length is 13 residues. The germline V and J ends were trimmed by 5 bases and 5 bases, with 12 bases remaining between them. CDR1 SGHTA and CDR2 FQGNSA come from the germline V gene. The CDR3 DNA reads as TGTGCCAGCAGCCTACTTGTTTTGGAGACCCAGTACTTC. This encodes CASSLLVLETQYF.

This clone was recorded a few times. This rearrangement joins TRBV7-8 to TRBJ2-5, with D unresolved. Trimming cost V 2 bases and J 4 bases, with 8 bases left between them. CDR1 and CDR2 from the germline V gene are SGHVS and FQNEAQ. This CDR3 has 13 amino acids. The CDR3 bases are TGTGCCAGCAGCTTACCCCCGGGAGAGACCCAGTACTTC. Its translation: CASSLPPGETQYF.

The rearrangement joins TRBV7-9 to TRBJ2-7, with a possible D match to TRBD2 (5 bases). The CDR3 length is 14 residues. Germline-derived CDR1 and CDR2 are SEHNR and FQNEAQ (reference sequence). V lost 2 bases to trimming and J lost 2 bases, with 10 bases between them. This chain's CDR3 is CASSLLERPYEQYF. CDR3 bases: TGTGCCAGCAGCTTACTGGAGCGGCCCTACGAGCAGTACTTC.

This chain joins TRBV4-3 and TRBJ1-1, with a weak D call TRBD1 (6 bases). Germline V gives CDR1 LGHNA, CDR2 YSLEER. The V and J ends lost 3 bases and 3 bases respectively, with 11 bases between them. CDR3 length equals 14 residues. In nucleotides, the CDR3 is TGCGCCAGCAGCCAGGGGACACTCTACACTGAAGCTTTCTTT. Protein sequence: CASSQGTLYTEAFF.

The chain links TRBV5-1 to TRBJ2-1; a possible D gene is TRBD2 (6 bases). The CDR3 spans 18 residues. Trimming shortened V by 0 bases and J by 3 bases, and 19 bases separated the two germline ends. Germline values: CDR1 SGHRS, CDR2 YFSETQ. CDR3 protein: CASSLANTGTAHYNEQFF. In nucleotides, the CDR3 is TGCGCCAGCAGCTTGGCCAATACCGGGACTGCCCACTACAATGAGCAGTTCTTC.

The DNA for the CDR3 is TGTGCCAGCAGTGGGGCGGGGGGAACGAACACCGGGGAGCTGTTTTTT. This gives the protein CASSGAGGTNTGELFF. The gene calls are TRBV28 and TRBJ2-2; TRBD2 agrees at 8 bases. Losses at the gene ends were 5 bases for V and 0 bases for J; bases not matched to a gene: 5. Germline CDR1 reads MDHEN; CDR2 reads SYDVKM. The CDR3 loop spans 16 amino acids.

In this sample, this clone turned up once. This chain uses TRBV5-5 with TRBJ2-7, with TRBD1 as a possible D gene (6 bases). V lost 4 bases and J lost 7, with 18 bases in between. This CDR3 has 14 residues. CDR1 and CDR2 (germline): SGHKS, YYEKEE (reference sequence). As DNA, the CDR3 is TGTGCCAGCAGCCCTCGGGACACCTACTTGGAGCAGTACTTC. It translates to CASSPRDTYLEQYF.

The chain combines TRBV28 with TRBJ1-1, with no clear D. Trimming shortened V by 1 base and J by 4 bases, and 7 bases separated the two germline ends. Looked up from germline, CDR1 is MDHEN and CDR2 is SYDVKM. There are 13 residues in the CDR3. CDR3 region: CASSLSTVTEAFF. The DNA of the CDR3 is TGTGCCAGCAGTTTATCCACGGTCACTGAAGCTTTCTTT.

The CDR3 DNA reads TGTGCCTGGAGTTCCTTAGCGTCCCAGTTCTTC. This sequence encodes CAWSSLASQFF. The chain couples TRBV30 to TRBJ2-1, with D perhaps TRBD2 (5 bases). The length of the CDR3 is 11 residues. The germline CDR1 and CDR2 sequences are GTSNPN and SVGIG (reference sequence). The V gene lost 2 bases and the J gene lost 13 bases, with 12 bases spanning the gap.

J is TRBJ2-3 and V is TRBV2; a possible D gene is TRBD1 (6 bases). The germline gives CDR1 SNHLY, CDR2 FYNNEI. Trimming stripped 5 bases from V and 4 bases from J, with 10 bases between. The CDR3 has 13 amino acids. The CDR3 DNA reads TGTGCCAGCAGTCTAGACAGGCCAGATACGCAGTATTTT. This gives the protein CASSLDRPDTQYF.

The genes are TRBV27 and TRBJ2-3; no definite D call. Trimming took 6 bases from V and 0 from J, leaving 7 bases between them. The CDR3 covers 13 residues. CDR1 is MNHEY, CDR2 SMNVEV, per germline (reference sequence). CDR3 protein: CASRARSTDTQYF. The CDR3 nucleotides read TGTGCCAGCAGGGCCCGAAGCACAGATACGCAGTATTTT.

The V and J genes are TRBV19 and TRBJ2-7, with TRBD1 matching over 7 bases. Germline V gene data show CDR1 as LNHDA and CDR2 as SQIVND (reference sequence). After removal of 5 bases from V and 3 bases from J, the junction contained 10 bases not matched to a gene. The CDR3 spans 15 residues. The CDR3 here is CASSRPGQLNYEQYF. Here the CDR3 DNA reads TGTGCCAGTAGTCGGCCGGGACAGCTAAACTACGAGCAGTACTTC.